This T cell receptor (beta chain) was captured by sequencing in a study of regulatory T cells in long-lasting Graves disease. The study's findings and limits: Persistent Graves' patients showed less TCR diversity than newly diagnosed ones.

Documented time point: newly diagnosed GD, antithyroid drugs for less than 3 months. After RNA was extracted from PBMCs, the TCR library was made from it. Diagnoses of Graves' disease were made by American Thyroid Association guidelines. There are many counts of this clonotype. Its antigen is currently unknown. This CDR3 contains 15 residues. V was shortened by 0 bases and J by 3 bases, with 11 bases between the two germline ends. Germline CDR1 and CDR2: MNHEY and SVGEGT. Construction of TCR beta libraries relied on iRepertoire HTBI primers and on Arm-PCR targeting CDR3 regions. Methods used by the authors: Looking across samples, the authors found under 70 TRBV and 14 to 15 TRBJ segments. Each CDR3 protein is one row after TCRdb ran MiXCR on the multiplex PCR reads. In this record, the V and J calls reflect TCRdb's handling and not the investigators' own analysis. The sample consists of about 350,000 distinct CDR3 sequences, around 15% of them appearing once.

These sequences were also reported in another study, on T cells in Graves' hyperthyroidism and ophthalmopathy. That paper states: TCR CDR3 underwent first-round RT-PCR with the HTBI primer set.

The sequence was collected from a woman between 18 and 30 years old with Graves disease. The chain couples TRBV6-2 or TRBV6-3 to TRBJ1-1; a weak D match, TRBD1 (6 bases). The sample in question was peripheral blood mononuclear cells (PBMCs), obtained at new diagnosis, from a patient treated with antithyroid drugs. The CDR3 DNA follows: TGTGCCAGCAGTTACTCTGCAGGGGCGGACACTGAAGCTTTCTTT. It yields the protein CASSYSAGADTEAFF.